What follows are 20 T cell receptor beta chains derived from one specimen sequenced in a study of long-term antiretroviral therapy in people with HIV. Running of the v3.0 immunoSEQ assay took place at survey level. TCRdb's copy holds only in-frame clones and misses some; the assay was immunoSEQ multiplex PCR. Among around 16,000 clones, roughly 88% were seen once, and the ten largest hold about 12%. The sequenced sample was unsorted PBMCs, obtained 0.7 years before starting antiretroviral therapy. These receptors were collected from a man aged 45-60 years with HIV.

This clone was seen once. The V and J genes are TRBV13 and TRBJ2-5, with TRBD1 identical over 8 bases. V lost 5 bases and J lost 4; bases outside the gene matches: 12. CDR1 is PRHDT and CDR2 is FYEKMQ in the germline V gene (reference sequence). The CDR3 runs 16 residues. The CDR3 coding sequence is TGTGCCAGCAGCCCAATCGACAGGGGCGGAGGAGAGACCCAGTACTTC. Amino acids: CASSPIDRGGGETQYF.

This sequence joins TRBV5-6 and TRBJ1-2; D gene ambiguous. Germline V lookup: CDR1 SGHDT, CDR2 YYEEEE. The CDR3 runs 13 residues. Trimming pared 2 bases from V and 3 bases from J, leaving 8 bases between. CDR3 sequence (DNA): TGTGCCAGCAGCTTTCCCCTAGACTATGGCTACACCTTC. This sequence encodes CASSFPLDYGYTF.

The gene calls are TRBV2 and TRBJ2-3; 12 bases align to TRBD1. This CDR3 has 15 residues. Germline assignment: CDR1 SNHLY and CDR2 FYNNEI. Trimming at V came to 0 bases and at J to 8 bases, leaving 3 bases not matched to a gene. This chain's CDR3 is CASSEAWGQGATQYF. The DNA of the CDR3 is TGTGCCAGCAGTGAAGCCTGGGGACAGGGGGCTACGCAGTATTTT.

The genes are TRBV19 and TRBJ2-4, with 9 bases that match TRBD2. Per germline, CDR1 LNHDA and CDR2 SQIVND (reference sequence). V shed 6 bases, J shed 5 bases, and the junction held 8 bases outside the gene matches. The CDR3 runs to 15 residues. CDR3 residues: CASRGSGGPENIQYF. CDR3 coding DNA: TGTGCCAGTAGAGGGAGCGGGGGGCCGGAAAACATTCAGTACTTC.

This clone was observed a single time. CDR3 protein: CASSLLGTGIYEQYF. CDR3 bases: TGTGCCAGCAGTTTATTGGGGACAGGGATATACGAGCAGTACTTC. The chain is built from TRBV27 and TRBJ2-7, with 9 bases aligning to TRBD1. The length of the CDR3 is 15 residues. With 1 base clipped from V and 4 bases from J, the junction kept 5 bases outside the gene matches. Germline V gene data show CDR1 as MNHEY and CDR2 as SMNVEV (reference sequence).

CDR3 nucleotide sequence: TGTGCCAGCAGCTTGGGGGACAGGGGCCCCGGAGAGACCCAGTACTTC. Translation: CASSLGDRGPGETQYF. The chain combines TRBV7-9 with TRBJ2-5; 10 bases are a match to TRBD1. Germline CDR1 is SEHNR and CDR2 is FQNEAQ (reference sequence). The length of the CDR3 is 16 residues. V shed 3 bases, J shed 4 bases, and the junction held 8 bases outside the gene matches.

The rearrangement links TRBV6-1 to TRBJ1-1; D is unresolved. V was shortened by 8 bases and J by 3 bases, with 10 bases between the two germline ends. Germline values: CDR1 MNHNS, CDR2 SASEGT. This CDR3 has 12 residues. In nucleotides, the CDR3 is TGTGCCAGCTCCAGGACTGACACTGAAGCTTTCTTT. It encodes CASSRTDTEAFF.

The genes are TRBV19 and TRBJ2-7; 8 bases line up with TRBD1. Germline values: CDR1 LNHDA, CDR2 SQIVND (reference sequence). With V trimmed by 3 bases and J by 4 bases, 8 bases remained unmatched. The CDR3 totals 15 residues. This CDR3 is CASSISAGGTYEQYF. The CDR3 DNA is TGTGCCAGTAGTATTTCGGCAGGGGGCACGTACGAGCAGTACTTC.

The V call is TRBV5-5, the J call TRBJ2-3; TRBD2 matches at 8 bases. Germline V lookup: CDR1 SGHKS, CDR2 YYEKEE (reference sequence). The CDR3 length is 13 residues. The ends lost 6 bases at V and 0 bases at J; junction bases unmatched: 0. The CDR3 loop reads CASKRESTDTQYF. The CDR3 DNA reads as TGTGCCAGCAAGCGGGAGAGCACAGATACGCAGTATTTT.

The J gene is TRBJ2-7, the V gene TRBV10-3; 12 bases fit TRBD2. This CDR3 spans 15 amino acids. V was pared by 5 bases and J by 4 bases, with 6 bases of the junction left unmatched. CDR1 and CDR2 from the germline V gene are ENHRY and SYGVKD. The CDR3 nucleotides read TGTGCCATCAGTAGAGGACTAGCGGGACCTTACGAGCAGTACTTC. This gives the protein CAISRGLAGPYEQYF.

CDR3 amino acids: CASSEGIQGADQPQHF. The CDR3 DNA reads TGTGCCAGCAGTGAAGGCATACAGGGGGCAGATCAGCCCCAGCATTTT. V and J are TRBV6-1 and TRBJ1-5; 9 bases align to TRBD1. There are 16 residues in the CDR3. V was pared by 1 base and J by 5 bases, with 6 bases of the junction left unmatched. In germline, CDR1 is MNHNS, CDR2 SASEGT.

V usage is TRBV5-6 and J usage is TRBJ1-2; maybe TRBD1 (5 bases). Trimming removed 1 base at V and 5 bases at J, with 12 bases between. Per germline, CDR1 SGHDT and CDR2 YYEEEE. CDR3 size: 14 residues. The CDR3 bases are TGTGCCAGCAGCTTGATGGGGACCGCTTATGGCTACACCTTC. The encoded protein is CASSLMGTAYGYTF.

The chain carries TRBV10-2 and TRBJ2-7, with D maybe TRBD1 (5 bases). V lost 8 bases and J 3 bases, leaving 14 bases between the germline ends. Per the germline V gene, CDR1 is WSHSY and CDR2 is SAAADI. CDR3 size: 13 residues. CDR3 bases: TGCGCCAGCTCCGCAGGGCTGAACTACGAGCAGTACTTC. Encoded protein: CASSAGLNYEQYF.

V gene TRBV5-4 combines with J gene TRBJ2-5; TRBD2 agrees at 7 bases. V shed 3 bases and J 5 bases; nucleotides not matched to a gene: 7. CDR1 and CDR2 (germline): SGHNT, YYREEE (reference sequence). The CDR3 length is 14 residues. The CDR3 region is CASSSTSVGETQYF. CDR3 nucleotide sequence: TGTGCCAGCAGCTCCACTAGCGTCGGCGAGACCCAGTACTTC.

The chain is built from TRBV29-1 and TRBJ1-3; D remains ambiguous. V was trimmed by 7 bases and J by 0 bases, leaving 16 bases between them. CDR1 and CDR2 from the germline V gene are SQVTM and ANQGSEA. The CDR3 totals 15 residues. In DNA, the CDR3 is TGCAGCGCCGTACCGAACAGCAACTCTGGAAACACCATATATTTT. Translated: CSAVPNSNSGNTIYF.

The rearrangement uses TRBV6-6 and TRBJ2-7; 7 bases map to TRBD2. The CDR3 length is 12 residues. Trimming removed 8 bases from V and 2 bases from J; junction bases left unmatched: 3. CDR1 and CDR2 (germline): MNHNY, SVGAGI (reference sequence). CDR3 in DNA: TGTGCCAGCCAGGGACTACCCTACGAGCAGTACTTC. Translation gives CASQGLPYEQYF.

The rearrangement links TRBV7-9 to TRBJ1-5; possible D gene TRBD1, 6 bases. Germline loops: CDR1 SEHNR, CDR2 FQNEAQ (reference sequence). V dropped 1 base and J dropped 1 base, with 20 bases sitting between them. The length of the CDR3 is 19 residues. CDR3 DNA: TGTGCCAGCAGCTTAGATCTTTCTTGGGGGCGCGTAAGCAATCAGCCCCAGCATTTT. Protein product: CASSLDLSWGRVSNQPQHF.

This clone occurred once. This rearrangement joins TRBV29-1 to TRBJ2-7, with 8 positions matching TRBD1. Germline V gives CDR1 SQVTM, CDR2 ANQGSEA. The CDR3 runs to 13 residues. J was trimmed by 0 bases and V by 7 bases; bases with no gene match: 5. The CDR3 is CSARTGLSYEQYF. In DNA form, the CDR3 reads TGCAGCGCCCGGACAGGGCTCTCCTACGAGCAGTACTTC.

This chain uses TRBV5-1 with TRBJ1-4; D unclear. The germline V gene has CDR1 SGHRS and CDR2 YFSETQ. With 0 bases removed from V and 3 bases from J, the gap between germline ends came to 9 bases. This CDR3 is built from 15 residues. CDR3 bases: TGCGCCAGCAGCTTGGTTGGTCTTGCTAATGAAAAACTGTTTTTT. Translation: CASSLVGLANEKLFF.

The chain is built from TRBV4-3 and TRBJ1-1; 10 bases match TRBD1. Germline V gene data show CDR1 as LGHNA and CDR2 as YSLEER. Germline trimming cut 4 bases from V and 6 bases from J; bases unmatched to any gene: 5. The CDR3 spans 14 residues. The chain's CDR3 is CASSLTGGSPEAFF. DNA of the CDR3: TGCGCCAGCAGCCTGACAGGGGGCTCCCCTGAAGCTTTCTTT.